One and the same sample provided the 12 T cell receptor beta chains below, sequenced in a study of low-dose radiotherapy and immunotherapy resistance in tumors. Sample time point: after trial treatment. The sample's treatment: LDRT plus nivolumab, ipilimumab, low-dose cyclophosphamide and aspirin (RACIN trial). TRAV and TRBV primers primed cDNA for both TCRalpha and TCRbeta. The authors amplified TCRs for about 20 PCR cycles with a constant-region primer and a V-primer adapter. TCRdb reanalysed the reads using MiXCR and keeps one entry per CDR3 protein. Of 65,000 to 85,000 distinct CDR3 sequences in the sample, less than 20% were seen once. Sequenced material: PBMCs, taken after low-dose radiotherapy plus immunotherapy. These receptors came from a male donor with prostate cancer.

A remark on this clonotype: Just one base apart from a much larger clone, this may be a read error. This chain links TRBV2 with TRBJ2-3; no clear D. CDR3 length: 12 amino acids. Germline values: CDR1 SNHLY, CDR2 FYNNEI. Trimming left V 6 bases short and J 3 bases short, with 7 bases between. CDR3 nucleotides: TGTGCCAGCAGGTTAATGACAGATACGCAGTATTTT. It codes for CASRLMTDTQYF.

This clonotype was observed at least ten times. The J gene is TRBJ2-5, the V gene TRBV9; 7 bases map to TRBD1. This CDR3 contains 16 residues. CDR1 is SGDLS and CDR2 is YYNGEE in the germline V gene. Trimming removed 2 bases from V and 5 bases from J; junction bases left unmatched: 12. The CDR3 here is CASSVRGILRGETQYF. CDR3 coding DNA: TGTGCCAGCAGCGTCCGAGGGATTCTCAGGGGGGAGACCCAGTACTTC.

The genes are TRBV7-8 and TRBJ2-7; D perhaps matches TRBD2 (6 bases). From germline, CDR1 is SGHVS and CDR2 FQNEAQ. CDR3 length: 18 amino acids. Trimming took 2 bases from V and 9 from J, leaving 29 bases between them. CDR3 region: CASSLRLRGGSSARGQYF. The CDR3 bases are TGTGCCAGCAGCTTAAGGTTGCGGGGTGGTTCTAGCGCCCGGGGGCAGTACTTC.

The gene calls are TRBV5-6 and TRBJ1-3; TRBD1 might be the D (6 bases). Between the trimmed V and J ends, which lost 5 bases and 0 bases, there was a span of 12 bases. The germline CDR1 and CDR2 sequences are SGHDT and YYEEEE. The CDR3 length is 15 residues. Written as DNA, the CDR3 is TGTGCCAGCAGACCTAGACAGGCCTCTGGAAACACCATATATTTT. The encoded protein is CASRPRQASGNTIYF.

Ten or more counts support this clonotype. The rearrangement joins TRBV27 to TRBJ1-5; 7 bases line up with TRBD1. Germline assignment: CDR1 MNHEY and CDR2 SMNVEV (reference sequence). After removal of 6 bases from V and 6 bases from J, the junction contained 2 bases not matched to a gene. The CDR3 spans 12 residues. The CDR3 nucleotides are TGTGCCAGCAGGACAGGGAGTCAGCCCCAGCATTTT. Encoded protein: CASRTGSQPQHF.

This clonotype was recorded at least ten times. This sequence joins TRBV6-8 and TRBJ2-7; the D call may be TRBD1 or TRBD2 (5 bases each). V gave up 6 bases and J gave up 0 bases, with 12 bases separating them. Germline V gene lookup returns CDR1 MNHGY and CDR2 SAAAGT. There are 14 residues in the CDR3. The CDR3 sequence is CASRSGTGSYEQYF. The CDR3 DNA reads as TGTGCCAGCAGATCCGGGACCGGCTCCTACGAGCAGTACTTC.

In this sample, this clonotype turned up many times. The chain joins TRBV7-9 to TRBJ1-2; TRBD1 matches at 8 bases. V shed 6 bases, J shed 8 bases, and the junction held 8 bases outside the gene matches. CDR3 size: 13 residues. Germline CDR1 and CDR2: SEHNR and FQNEAQ (reference sequence). The CDR3 here is CASRSGTGPGYTF. As DNA, the CDR3 is TGTGCCAGCAGATCCGGGACAGGTCCCGGCTACACCTTC.

This clonotype was recorded a few times. CDR3 nucleotide sequence: TGCACCAGCAGCCAAGGCCACAGGGGGCTCGGGGACTACACCTTC. Its translation is CTSSQGHRGLGDYTF. This chain joins TRBV1 and TRBJ1-2; TRBD1, the table's D call, lacks a check against the DNA. TRBV1 is a pseudogene locus. CDR3 length: 15 residues.

A remark on this clonotype: Mismatch with germline at one junction end may stem from a read error. This chain uses TRBV4-2 with TRBJ1-2; D is possibly TRBD1 (5 bases). CDR1 and CDR2 from the germline V gene are LGHNA and YNFKEQ. The CDR3 is 15 amino acids. CDR3: CASGQVRDCNYGYTF. CDR3 nucleotides: TGTGCCAGCGGCCAAGTTCGGGACTGCAACTATGGCTACACCTTC.

This clonotype was observed at least ten times. The chain couples TRBV20-1 to TRBJ2-4; TRBD2 matches at 7 bases. Germline-derived CDR1 and CDR2 are DFQATT and SNEGSKA (reference sequence). The CDR3 has 15 amino acids. The ends lost 0 bases at V and 0 bases at J; junction bases unmatched: 2. The DNA of the CDR3 is TGCAGTGCTAGAGATGGGGGGGTAGCCAAAAACATTCAGTACTTC. Amino acid sequence: CSARDGGVAKNIQYF.

This clonotype was seen at least ten times. The chain uses TRBV4-2 and TRBJ2-4; 9 positions match TRBD1. V shed 4 bases, J shed 6 bases, and the junction held 7 bases outside the gene matches. Per the germline V gene, CDR1 is LGHNA and CDR2 is YNFKEQ. The length of the CDR3 is 15 residues. CDR3 residues: CASSPEQGAGNIQYF. Written as DNA, the CDR3 is TGTGCCAGCAGCCCAGAACAGGGGGCAGGAAACATTCAGTACTTC.

This clonotype occurred many times. V and J are TRBV18 and TRBJ2-4; D gene uncertain. This CDR3 has 13 residues. Trimming cost V 4 bases and J 1 base, with 5 bases left between them. Germline CDR1 is KGHSH and CDR2 is LQKENI. CDR3 loop: CASSLVAKNIQYF. In DNA form, the CDR3 reads TGTGCCAGCTCACTGGTTGCCAAAAACATTCAGTACTTC.